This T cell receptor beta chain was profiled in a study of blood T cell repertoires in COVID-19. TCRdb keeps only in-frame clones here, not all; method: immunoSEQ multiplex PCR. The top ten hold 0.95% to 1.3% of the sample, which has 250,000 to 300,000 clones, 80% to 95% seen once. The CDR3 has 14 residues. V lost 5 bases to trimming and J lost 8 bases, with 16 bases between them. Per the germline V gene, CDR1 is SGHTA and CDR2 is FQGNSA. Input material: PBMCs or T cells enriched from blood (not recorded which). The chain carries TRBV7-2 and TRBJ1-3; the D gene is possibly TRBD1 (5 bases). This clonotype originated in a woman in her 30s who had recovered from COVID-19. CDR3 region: CASSVGVGGDTIYF. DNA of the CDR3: TGTGCCAGCAGCGTAGGGGTGGGGGGAGACACCATATATTTT.